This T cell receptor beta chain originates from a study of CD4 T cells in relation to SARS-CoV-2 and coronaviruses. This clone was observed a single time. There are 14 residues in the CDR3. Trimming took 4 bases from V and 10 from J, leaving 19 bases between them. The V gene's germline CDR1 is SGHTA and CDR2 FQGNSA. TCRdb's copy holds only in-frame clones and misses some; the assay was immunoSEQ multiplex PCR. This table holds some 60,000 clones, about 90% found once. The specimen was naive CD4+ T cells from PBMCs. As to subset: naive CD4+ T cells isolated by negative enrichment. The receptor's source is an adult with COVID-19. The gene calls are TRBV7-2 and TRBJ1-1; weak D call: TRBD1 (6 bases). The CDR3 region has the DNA TGTGCCAGCAGCTCGCTCCCACAGGGAAGGGGAGCTTTCTTT. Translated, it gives CASSSLPQGRGAFF.